One and the same sample provided the 32 T cell receptor beta chains below, sequenced in a study of blood T cell repertoires in COVID-19 (dated by TCRdb to the early 2020s). Library prep was done by the immunoSEQ multiplex PCR assay. The table was pulled from immuneACCESS by TCRdb, which kept in-frame rearrangements only. Such tables lose some clones; where checked, under half of the loss comes from unresolved V genes, and the rest has no known cause. Here the sample has 200,000 to 300,000 clones; around 84% occur a single time. Together, the top ten hold approximately 4% of the sample. Sequenced: peripheral blood. Receptors originate from a man aged 55 to 70 with acute or convalescent COVID-19.

The table lists this clone with a few counts. V and J are TRBV9 and TRBJ2-2; perhaps TRBD2 as D (6 bases). With 3 bases removed from V and 1 base from J, the gap between germline ends came to 10 bases. Germline values: CDR1 SGDLS, CDR2 YYNGEE. This CDR3 has 15 residues. The CDR3 sequence is CASSEGLLNTGELFF. CDR3 sequence (DNA): TGTGCCAGCAGCGAGGGACTCCTGAACACCGGGGAGCTGTTTTTT.

V usage is TRBV9 and J usage is TRBJ1-6; D unresolved. Per germline, CDR1 SGDLS and CDR2 YYNGEE. The length of the CDR3 is 14 residues. V was clipped by 4 bases and J by 7 bases, with 12 bases between them. The CDR3 nucleotides are TGTGCCAGCAGCTTCCCTGAGGCGAATTCACCCCTCCACTTT. It is translated as CASSFPEANSPLHF.

The CDR3 sequence is CASSTQDREYYEQYF. The CDR3 DNA is TGTGCCAGCAGCACGCAGGACAGGGAGTATTACGAGCAGTACTTC. This chain uses TRBV9 with TRBJ2-7; the match to TRBD1 covers 8 bases. This CDR3 contains 15 residues. Germline V gene sequence: CDR1 SGDLS, CDR2 YYNGEE. V lost 4 bases to trimming and J lost 4 bases; unmatched junction nucleotides: 10.

This clone was counted once. CDR3 protein: CASSPPQGRQYF. In DNA, the CDR3 is TGTGCCAGCTCACCTCCGCAGGGAAGGCAGTACTTC. The chain employs TRBV18 and TRBJ2-7; weak D call: TRBD1 (5 bases). The germline V and J ends were trimmed by 3 bases and 9 bases, with 12 bases remaining between them. CDR3 length: 12 residues. Germline assignment: CDR1 KGHSH and CDR2 LQKENI.

The rearrangement joins TRBV7-2 to TRBJ1-2; 7 nucleotides match TRBD1. The CDR3 has 15 residues. Trimming removed 8 bases from V and 4 bases from J; junction bases left unmatched: 13. CDR1 is SGHTA, CDR2 FQGNSA, per germline. The CDR3 bases are TGTGCCAGCTGCCCAAGCCGGGACAGCTTCTATGGCTACACCTTC. Amino acids: CASCPSRDSFYGYTF.

The chain is built from TRBV20-1 and TRBJ1-2, with TRBD1 identical over 11 bases. This CDR3 has 11 amino acids. Germline lookup yields CDR1 DFQATT and CDR2 SNEGSKA (reference sequence). V lost 6 bases to trimming and J lost 8 bases; unmatched junction nucleotides: 2. The CDR3 DNA reads TGCAGTGCGGACAGGGGGCTCGGCTACACCTTC. As protein: CSADRGLGYTF.

The V call is TRBV23-1, the J call TRBJ2-1; 9 bases line up with TRBD2. TRBV23-1 is an ORF for which the function is uncertain. The ends lost 8 bases at V and 3 bases at J; junction bases unmatched: 11. The CDR3 covers 16 residues. CDR3 loop: CASETPGREGYNEQFF. The CDR3 nucleotides read TGCGCCAGCGAAACCCCGGGGCGGGAGGGCTACAATGAGCAGTTCTTC.

This chain links TRBV6-5 with TRBJ1-2; 8 bases align to TRBD1. Germline V lookup: CDR1 MNHEY, CDR2 SVGAGI. This CDR3 spans 13 amino acids. Losses at the gene ends were 6 bases for V and 4 bases for J; bases not matched to a gene: 4. CDR3 bases: TGTGCCAGCAGGGGACAGGCGACCTATGGCTACACCTTC. Its protein product is CASRGQATYGYTF.

This clone is a singleton in its sample. V is TRBV27 and J is TRBJ1-6; D not resolved. Germline loops: CDR1 MNHEY, CDR2 SMNVEV (reference sequence). The V end lost 6 bases, the J end lost 3 bases, and 6 bases lay between the germline ends. This CDR3 comprises 13 residues. DNA for the CDR3: TGTGCCAGCAGGGCAGGCTATAATTCACCCCTCCACTTT. This codes for CASRAGYNSPLHF.

This rearrangement joins TRBV6-5 to TRBJ1-6; 11 bases agree with TRBD1. V shed 8 bases and J 7 bases; nucleotides not matched to a gene: 4. This CDR3 has 14 amino acids. CDR1 is MNHEY and CDR2 is SVGAGI in the germline V gene. The CDR3 loop reads CASGTGGSNSPLHF. The CDR3 nucleotides are TGTGCCAGCGGGACAGGGGGATCCAATTCACCCCTCCACTTT.

J is TRBJ1-1 and V is TRBV9; no definite D call. Germline CDR1 reads SGDLS; CDR2 reads YYNGEE. V lost 1 base and J lost 4, with 14 bases in between. The CDR3 totals 15 residues. As DNA, the CDR3 is TGTGCCAGCAGCGTAAGATGGGGAGAGGGCACTGAAGCTTTCTTT. This codes for CASSVRWGEGTEAFF.

For this clone: The junction shows a germline mismatch at one end, possibly a read error. For the CDR3, the DNA is TGTGCCAGCAGCTTAGGAGGGCGGCCCCCAAACTTC. Amino acid sequence: CASSLGGRPPNF. The chain recombines TRBV7-2 with TRBJ2-5, with D possibly TRBD2 on 5 matching bases. The CDR3 consists of 12 residues. Germline CDR1 and CDR2: SGHTA and FQGNSA.

In its sample, this clone was seen a few times. Other DNA sequences in the same sample also yield this CDR3. The V gene is TRBV5-1, the J gene TRBJ2-5; 8 bases fit TRBD2. The J segment lost 5 bases and the V segment lost 0 bases, leaving 0 bases of the junction unmatched. The CDR3 is 13 residues long. Germline CDR1 SGHRS, CDR2 YFSETQ. CDR3 bases: TGCGCCAGCAGCTTGGGCGGGAGGGAGACCCAGTACTTC. Encoded protein: CASSLGGRETQYF.

The chain couples TRBV5-8 to TRBJ2-7; D is unresolved. Looked up from germline, CDR1 is SGHTS and CDR2 is YDEGEE. CDR3 length: 11 amino acids. The V end lost 0 bases, the J end lost 5 bases, and 3 bases lay between the germline ends. The CDR3 loop reads CASSLADEQYF. In DNA, the CDR3 is TGTGCCAGCAGCTTGGCTGACGAGCAGTACTTC.

The V call is TRBV20-1, the J call TRBJ1-2, with TRBD1 matching 7 bases. Germline values: CDR1 DFQATT, CDR2 SNEGSKA (reference sequence). With 1 base clipped from V and 10 bases from J, the junction kept 3 bases outside the gene matches. The CDR3 consists of 11 residues. DNA of the CDR3: TGCAGTGCTAGAGGGGGACAGTCCTACACCTTC. It codes for CSARGGQSYTF.

The chain has TRBV18 and TRBJ1-5; the D is unclear. CDR3 length equals 13 residues. V was cut by 4 bases and J by 5 bases, with 9 bases left in between. From germline, CDR1 is KGHSH and CDR2 LQKENI. The CDR3 reads CASSRGSDQPQHF. In DNA form, the CDR3 reads TGTGCCAGCTCACGAGGGTCAGATCAGCCCCAGCATTTT. Full variable domain (missing parts from reference TRBV18 and TRBJ1-5): NAGVMQNPRHLVRRRGQEARLRCSPMKGHSHVYWYRQLPEEGLKFMVYLQKENIIDESGMPKERFSAEFPKEGPSILRIQQVVRGDSAAYFCASSRGSDQPQHFGDGTRLSIL.

The CDR3 DNA reads TGTGCCAGCAGCTTGCCGAGTGGACAGGGATACACAGATACGCAGTATTTT. It encodes CASSLPSGQGYTDTQYF. This chain links TRBV5-4 with TRBJ2-3, with TRBD1 matching over 8 bases. This CDR3 is built from 17 residues. The germline V gene encodes CDR1 SGHNT and CDR2 YYREEE (reference sequence). The junction had 9 bases not matched to a gene; V was cut back by 1 base and J by 2 bases.

This chain connects TRBV6-5 to TRBJ2-7; 7 bases fit TRBD2. V lost 3 bases and J lost 5; bases outside the gene matches: 10. The germline gives CDR1 MNHEY, CDR2 SVGAGI. The length of the CDR3 is 15 residues. The CDR3 region is CASSYAGATHDEQYF. CDR3 DNA sequence: TGTGCCAGCAGTTATGCGGGAGCCACCCACGACGAGCAGTACTTC.

This clone was seen a single time. The rearrangement joins TRBV10-3 to TRBJ1-4; D not certain. V lost 3 bases and J 6 bases, leaving 11 bases between the germline ends. The CDR3 length is 14 residues. Germline V gene data show CDR1 as ENHRY and CDR2 as SYGVKD. CDR3 bases: TGTGCCATCAGTGAAGGTACGGGTCATGAAAAACTGTTTTTT. Its protein is CAISEGTGHEKLFF.

The chain couples TRBV13 to TRBJ1-2; possible D gene TRBD1, 5 bases. V lost 5 bases to trimming and J lost 6 bases, with 16 bases between them. CDR3 length: 14 residues. Germline V gene sequence: CDR1 PRHDT, CDR2 FYEKMQ (reference sequence). The CDR3 coding sequence is TGTGCCAGCAGCACCGGCGAAGGGGCGGATGGCTACACCTTC. Translating it yields CASSTGEGADGYTF.

This rearrangement joins TRBV7-2 to TRBJ1-6, with D unresolved. The CDR3 length is 14 residues. Germline CDR1 is SGHTA and CDR2 is FQGNSA. V was cut by 5 bases and J by 14 bases, with 19 bases left in between. CDR3 region: CASSAGRGVRALHF. CDR3 nucleotide sequence: TGTGCCAGCAGCGCCGGACGGGGTGTCCGGGCCCTCCACTTT.

The V and J genes are TRBV18 and TRBJ2-7, with 14 nucleotides matching TRBD2. Unmatched junction bases numbered 15, after V lost 4 bases and J lost 4 bases. CDR1 is KGHSH and CDR2 is LQKENI in the germline V gene. The CDR3 contains 19 residues. Written as DNA, the CDR3 is TGTGCCAGCTCACTCCGACTAGCGGGGGGGGAGTCTCTCAGATACGAGCAGTACTTC. It codes for CASSLRLAGGESLRYEQYF. Variable domain in full (rest from reference TRBV18 and TRBJ2-7): NAGVMQNPRHLVRRRGQEARLRCSPMKGHSHVYWYRQLPEEGLKFMVYLQKENIIDESGMPKERFSAEFPKEGPSILRIQQVVRGDSAAYFCASSLRLAGGESLRYEQYFGPGTRLTVT.

The rearrangement links TRBV7-2 to TRBJ2-7; TRBD1 might be the D (6 bases). The germline CDR1 and CDR2 sequences are SGHTA and FQGNSA. V was clipped by 3 bases and J by 2 bases, with 17 bases between them. The CDR3 runs to 16 residues. The DNA for the CDR3 is TGTGCCAGCAGCTTTACAGGGTGGCCCCTCACCTACGAGCAGTACTTC. It specifies CASSFTGWPLTYEQYF. The full variable domain, completed using reference TRBV7-2 and TRBJ2-7, is GAGVSQSPSNKVTEKGKDVELRCDPISGHTALYWYRQSLGQGLEFLIYFQGNSAPDKSGLPSDRFSAERTGGSVSTLTIQRTQQEDSAVYLCASSFTGWPLTYEQYFGPGTRLTVT.

V gene TRBV7-8 combines with J gene TRBJ2-3; D perhaps matches TRBD1 (6 bases). The V gene lost 7 bases and the J gene lost 1 base, with 12 bases spanning the gap. The CDR3 is made up of 14 amino acids. Germline lookup yields CDR1 SGHVS and CDR2 FQNEAQ. CDR3 coding DNA: TGTGCCAGCAACGAATGGACAGGCACAGATACGCAGTATTTT. It codes for CASNEWTGTDTQYF.

J is TRBJ1-1 and V is TRBV9, with TRBD1 identical over 9 bases. Germline loops: CDR1 SGDLS, CDR2 YYNGEE. After removal of 1 base from V and 2 bases from J, the junction contained 0 bases not matched to a gene. CDR3 length: 14 amino acids. Here the CDR3 DNA reads TGTGCCAGCAGCGTAACAGGGGGCAACACTGAAGCTTTCTTT. It encodes CASSVTGGNTEAFF.

The V and J genes are TRBV28 and TRBJ2-7; TRBD1 matches 10 bases. CDR1 and CDR2 (germline): MDHEN, SYDVKM. V lost 6 bases and J lost 3; bases outside the gene matches: 5. CDR3 size: 14 residues. The CDR3 coding sequence is TGTGCCAGCAGGGCCGGGACAGGGGTCTACGAGCAGTACTTC. This gives the protein CASRAGTGVYEQYF.

The chain carries TRBV28 and TRBJ2-5; unclear D gene. The V end was cut by 5 bases, the J end by 4 bases, with 14 bases between. CDR1 is MDHEN and CDR2 is SYDVKM in the germline V gene. CDR3 length equals 14 residues. As DNA, the CDR3 is TGTGCCAGCAGTACTCTGACTCCGGGAGAGACCCAGTACTTC. This encodes CASSTLTPGETQYF. The whole variable domain, remainder taken from reference TRBV28 and TRBJ2-5, is DVKVTQSSRYLVKRTGEKVFLECVQDMDHENMFWYRQDPGLGLRLIYFSYDVKMKEKGDIPEGYSVSREKKERFSLILESASTNQTSMYLCASSTLTPGETQYFGPGTRLLVL.

For this clone: No DNA is shown, since the ends of the CDR3 on it are uncertain; the CDR3 is the one TCRdb lists. The V and J genes are TRBV21-1 and TRBJ1-1; the table calls TRBD1, which could not be checked here. TRBV21-1 is a recognized pseudogene. Including both end residues, the CDR3 is 17 amino acids long. The CDR3 loop is CASSKALFGTGTTEAFF.

V usage is TRBV13 and J usage is TRBJ2-2; 11 nucleotides match TRBD2. Germline trimming cut 2 bases from V and 1 base from J; bases unmatched to any gene: 0. The CDR3 sequence is 16 residues long. Germline CDR1 PRHDT, CDR2 FYEKMQ (reference sequence). Here the CDR3 DNA reads TGTGCCAGCAGCTTACTAGCGGGGGGGAACACCGGGGAGCTGTTTTTT. This translates into CASSLLAGGNTGELFF.

This clone was counted between two and nine times. For the CDR3, the DNA is TGTGCCAGCAGCATCACAGGGCCCGGGTACTTC. As protein: CASSITGPGYF. This chain links TRBV5-8 with TRBJ2-7; a possible D gene is TRBD1 (6 bases). Trimming stripped 4 bases from V and 12 bases from J, with 14 bases between. The length of the CDR3 is 11 residues. Looked up from germline, CDR1 is SGHTS and CDR2 is YDEGEE.

The chain couples TRBV7-2 to TRBJ2-1; 13 positions match TRBD2. CDR1 is SGHTA, CDR2 FQGNSA, per germline. The CDR3 has 17 amino acids. V shed 5 bases and J 2 bases; nucleotides not matched to a gene: 6. CDR3 region: CASSPGGLAGPYNEQFF. CDR3 in DNA: TGTGCCAGCAGCCCCGGGGGACTAGCGGGGCCCTACAATGAGCAGTTCTTC.

The chain links TRBV7-2 to TRBJ2-2; 15 nucleotides align to TRBD2. The J segment lost 3 bases and the V segment lost 5 bases, leaving 7 bases of the junction unmatched. Per the germline V gene, CDR1 is SGHTA and CDR2 is FQGNSA. The CDR3 has 18 amino acids. CDR3 DNA sequence: TGTGCCAGCAGCCACGGACTAGCGGGAGGGTGGGACACCGGGGAGCTGTTTTTT. Protein: CASSHGLAGGWDTGELFF.